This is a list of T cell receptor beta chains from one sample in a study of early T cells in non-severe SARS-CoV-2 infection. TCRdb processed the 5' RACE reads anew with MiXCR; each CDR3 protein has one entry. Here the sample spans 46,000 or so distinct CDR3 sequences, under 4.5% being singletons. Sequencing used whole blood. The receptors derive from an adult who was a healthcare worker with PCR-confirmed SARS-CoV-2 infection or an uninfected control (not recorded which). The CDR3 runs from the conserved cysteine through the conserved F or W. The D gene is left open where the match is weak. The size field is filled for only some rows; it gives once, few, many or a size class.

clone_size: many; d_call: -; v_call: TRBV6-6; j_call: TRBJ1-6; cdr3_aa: CASSIGPDNSPLHF; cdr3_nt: TGTGCTAGCAGTATCGGACCGGATAATTCACCCCTCCACTTT
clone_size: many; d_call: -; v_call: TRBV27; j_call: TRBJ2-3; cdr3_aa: CASRGQTSIDTQYF; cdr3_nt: TGTGCCAGCAGAGGACAGACGAGCATAGATACGCAGTATTTT
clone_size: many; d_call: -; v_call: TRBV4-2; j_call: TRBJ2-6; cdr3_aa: CASSQVDGTENANVLTF; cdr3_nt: TGTGCCAGCAGCCAGGTAGACGGGACTGAGAACGCCAACGTCCTGACTTTC
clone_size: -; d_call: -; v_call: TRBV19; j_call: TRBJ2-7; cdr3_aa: CASSAGYSYEQYF; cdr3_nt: TGTGCCAGTAGTGCCGGATACTCCTACGAGCAGTACTTC
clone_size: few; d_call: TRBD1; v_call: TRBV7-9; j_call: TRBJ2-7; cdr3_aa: CASSLNQGAGEQYF; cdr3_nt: TGTGCCAGCAGCTTAAATCAGGGGGCGGGCGAGCAGTACTTC
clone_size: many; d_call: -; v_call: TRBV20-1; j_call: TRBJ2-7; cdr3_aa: CSATGDYEQYF; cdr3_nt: TGCAGTGCTACAGGGGACTACGAGCAGTACTTC
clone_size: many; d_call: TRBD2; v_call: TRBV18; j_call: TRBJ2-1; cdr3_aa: CASSPYNGRAGFGEQFF; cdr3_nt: TGTGCCAGCTCACCGTACAACGGGAGGGCCGGGTTTGGTGAGCAGTTCTTC
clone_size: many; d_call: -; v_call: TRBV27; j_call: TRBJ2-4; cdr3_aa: CASSSTPRLAKNIQYF; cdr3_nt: TGTGCCAGCAGTTCCACCCCGAGGTTAGCCAAAAACATTCAGTACTTC
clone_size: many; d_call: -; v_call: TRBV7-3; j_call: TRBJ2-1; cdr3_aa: CASSLMGGYNEQFF; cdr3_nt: TGTGCCAGCAGCTTAATGGGGGGCTACAATGAGCAGTTCTTC
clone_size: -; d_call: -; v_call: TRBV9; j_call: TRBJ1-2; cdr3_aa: CASSVGEGAGYTF; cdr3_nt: TGTGCCAGCAGCGTAGGGGAAGGGGCTGGCTACACCTTC
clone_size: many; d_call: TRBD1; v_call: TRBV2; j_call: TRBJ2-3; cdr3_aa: CASSDGQGLTDTQYF; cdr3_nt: TGTGCCAGCAGTGACGGACAGGGCCTCACAGATACGCAGTATTTT
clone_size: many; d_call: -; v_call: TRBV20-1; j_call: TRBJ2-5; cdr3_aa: CSASPRLRPYQETQYF; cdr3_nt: TGCAGTGCTAGTCCCAGACTTAGACCGTACCAAGAGACCCAGTACTTC
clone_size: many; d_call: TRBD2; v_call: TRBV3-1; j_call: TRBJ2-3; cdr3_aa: CASTRSGLATSTDTQYF; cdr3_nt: TGTGCCAGCACCCGATCGGGACTAGCGACTAGCACAGATACGCAGTATTTT
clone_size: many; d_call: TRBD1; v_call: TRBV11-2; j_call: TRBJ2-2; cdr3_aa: CASRQIRRTGQTTGELFF; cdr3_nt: TGTGCCAGCAGACAAATAAGGAGGACAGGACAAACCACCGGGGAGCTGTTTTTT
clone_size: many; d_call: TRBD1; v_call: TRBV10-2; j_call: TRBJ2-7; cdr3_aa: CASTPTGANYEQYF; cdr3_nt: TGCGCCAGCACCCCGACAGGGGCAAATTACGAGCAGTACTTC
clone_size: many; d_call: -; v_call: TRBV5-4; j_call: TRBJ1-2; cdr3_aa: CASSLVSVGYTF; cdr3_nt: TGTGCCAGCAGCTTGGTCTCCGTCGGCTACACCTTC
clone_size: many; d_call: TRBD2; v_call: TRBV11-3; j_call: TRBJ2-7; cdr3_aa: CASSLTFAGGISYEQYF; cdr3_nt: TGTGCCAGCAGCTTAACTTTCGCGGGAGGAATCTCCTACGAGCAGTACTTC
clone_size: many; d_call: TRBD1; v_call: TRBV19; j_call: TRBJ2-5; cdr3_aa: CASSRTGGRETQYF; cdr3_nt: TGTGCCAGTAGTAGGACAGGGGGCAGAGAGACCCAGTACTTC
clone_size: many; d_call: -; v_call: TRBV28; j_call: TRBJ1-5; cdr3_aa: CASSPLNQPQHF; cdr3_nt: TGTGCCAGCAGCCCTTTAAATCAGCCCCAGCATTTT
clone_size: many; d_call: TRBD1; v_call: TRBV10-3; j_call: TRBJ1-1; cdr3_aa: CAIRLRDRANTEAFF; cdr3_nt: TGTGCCATCAGACTACGCGACAGGGCGAACACTGAAGCTTTCTTT
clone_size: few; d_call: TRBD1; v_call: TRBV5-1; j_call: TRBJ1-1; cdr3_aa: CASSLDRGLLYTEAFF; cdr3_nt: TGCGCCAGCAGCTTGGACAGGGGGCTACTATACACTGAAGCTTTCTTT
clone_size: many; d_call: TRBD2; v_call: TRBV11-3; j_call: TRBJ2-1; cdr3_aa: CASSLEAGAHYNEQFF; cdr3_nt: TGTGCCAGCAGCTTAGAAGCGGGAGCCCACTACAATGAGCAGTTCTTC
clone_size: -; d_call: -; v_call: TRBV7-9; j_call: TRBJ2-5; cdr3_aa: CASSLVSSEETQYF; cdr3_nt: TGTGCCAGCAGCTTAGTAAGTTCAGAAGAGACCCAGTACTTC
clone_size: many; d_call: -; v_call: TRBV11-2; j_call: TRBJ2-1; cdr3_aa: CASSLLVRDEQFF; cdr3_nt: TGTGCCAGCAGCTTATTAGTCCGGGACGAGCAGTTCTTC
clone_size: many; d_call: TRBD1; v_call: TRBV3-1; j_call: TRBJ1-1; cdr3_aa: CASSQVPWDRATEAFF; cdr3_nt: TGTGCCAGCAGCCAAGTTCCCTGGGACAGGGCAACCGAAGCTTTCTTT
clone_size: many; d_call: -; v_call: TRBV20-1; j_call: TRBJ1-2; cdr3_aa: CSASKGSNYGYTF; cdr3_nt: TGCAGTGCTAGTAAGGGGTCTAACTATGGCTACACCTTC
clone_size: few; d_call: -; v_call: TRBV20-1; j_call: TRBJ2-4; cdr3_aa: CSARGVDPGIQYF; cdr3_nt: TGCAGTGCTAGAGGGGTTGACCCCGGCATTCAGTACTTC
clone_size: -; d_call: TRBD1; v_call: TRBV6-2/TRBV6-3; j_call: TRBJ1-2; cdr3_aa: CASRRDRAYYTF; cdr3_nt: TGTGCCAGCAGAAGGGACAGAGCTTACTACACCTTC
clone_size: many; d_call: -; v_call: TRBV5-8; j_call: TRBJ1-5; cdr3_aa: CASSLLGPKPQHF; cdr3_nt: TGTGCCAGCAGCTTGTTGGGACCTAAGCCCCAGCATTTT
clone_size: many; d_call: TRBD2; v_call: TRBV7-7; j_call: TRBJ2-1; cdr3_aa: CASSKAGGSYNEQFF; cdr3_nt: TGTGCTAGCAGCAAAGCGGGGGGCTCCTACAATGAGCAGTTCTTC
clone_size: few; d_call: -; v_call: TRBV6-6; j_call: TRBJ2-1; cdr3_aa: CASTLGGPTNEQFF; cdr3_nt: TGTGCCAGCACCCTCGGAGGCCCCACGAATGAGCAGTTCTTC
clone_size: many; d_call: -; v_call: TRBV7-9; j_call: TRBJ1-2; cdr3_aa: CASSLGLTGAQPSNYGYTF; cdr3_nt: TGTGCCAGCAGCTTGGGGCTTACAGGAGCACAACCCTCAAACTATGGCTACACCTTC
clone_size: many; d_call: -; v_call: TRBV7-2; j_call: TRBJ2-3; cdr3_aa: CASSLVGMQRTDTQYF; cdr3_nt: TGTGCCAGCAGCTTAGTTGGTATGCAGAGGACAGATACGCAGTATTTT
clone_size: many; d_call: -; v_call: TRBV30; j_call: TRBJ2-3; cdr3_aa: CAWSRDGTDTQYF; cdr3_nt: TGTGCCTGGAGTCGGGACGGAACAGATACGCAGTATTTT
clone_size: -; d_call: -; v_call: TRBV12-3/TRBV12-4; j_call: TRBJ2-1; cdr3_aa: CASSLGVTYNEQFF; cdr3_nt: TGTGCCAGCAGTTTGGGGGTTACCTACAATGAGCAGTTCTTC
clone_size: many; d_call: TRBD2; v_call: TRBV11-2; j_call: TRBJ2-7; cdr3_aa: CASSLVSGLVLYEQYF; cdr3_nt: TGTGCCAGCAGCTTAGTATCGGGACTAGTCCTCTACGAGCAGTACTTC
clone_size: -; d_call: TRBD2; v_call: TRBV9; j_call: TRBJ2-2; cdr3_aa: CASQRREYTGELFF; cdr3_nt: TGTGCCAGCCAGAGGCGGGAGTACACCGGGGAGCTGTTTTTT
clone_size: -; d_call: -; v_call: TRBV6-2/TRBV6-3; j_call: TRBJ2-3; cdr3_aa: CASSYSTDSTDTQYF; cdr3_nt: TGTGCCAGCAGTTACTCGACGGACAGCACAGATACGCAGTATTTT
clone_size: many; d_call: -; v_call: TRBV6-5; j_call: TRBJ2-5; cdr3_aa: CASSNRIDKETQYF; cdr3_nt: TGTGCCAGCAGTAACCGGATAGATAAAGAGACCCAGTACTTC
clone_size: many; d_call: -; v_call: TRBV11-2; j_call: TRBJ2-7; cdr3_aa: CASSLGVAGSYEQYF; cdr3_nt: TGTGCCAGCAGCTTAGGGGTGGCGGGTTCCTACGAGCAGTACTTC
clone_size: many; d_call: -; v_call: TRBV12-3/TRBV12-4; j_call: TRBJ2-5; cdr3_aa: CASSSSIQTQYF; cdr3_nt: TGTGCCAGCAGCTCTAGTATCCAGACCCAGTACTTC
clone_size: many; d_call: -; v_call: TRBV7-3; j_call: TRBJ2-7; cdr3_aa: CASSQGAGSYEQYF; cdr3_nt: TGTGCCAGCAGCCAGGGCGCGGGGTCCTACGAGCAGTACTTC
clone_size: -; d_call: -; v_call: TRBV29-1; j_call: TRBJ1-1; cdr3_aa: CSVTLDGENTEAFF; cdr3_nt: TGCAGCGTCACTTTGGACGGAGAGAACACTGAAGCTTTCTTT
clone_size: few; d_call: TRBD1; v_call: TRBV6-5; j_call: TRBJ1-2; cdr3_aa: CASSNYSPGTGLRGYTF; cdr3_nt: TGTGCCAGCAGTAATTACAGTCCTGGGACAGGGCTTCGTGGCTACACCTTC
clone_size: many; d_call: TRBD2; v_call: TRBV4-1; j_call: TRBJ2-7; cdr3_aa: CASSRLAGGEYEQYF; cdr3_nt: TGCGCCAGCAGCCGTCTAGCGGGGGGAGAATACGAGCAGTACTTC
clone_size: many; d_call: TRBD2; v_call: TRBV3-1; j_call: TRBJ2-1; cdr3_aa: CASSRLAGPYNEQFF; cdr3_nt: TGTGCCAGCAGCCGACTAGCGGGACCCTACAATGAGCAGTTCTTC
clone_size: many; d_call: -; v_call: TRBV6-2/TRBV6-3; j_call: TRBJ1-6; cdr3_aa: CASSYGDGGPLHF; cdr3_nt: TGTGCCAGCAGTTACGGAGATGGTGGACCCCTCCACTTT
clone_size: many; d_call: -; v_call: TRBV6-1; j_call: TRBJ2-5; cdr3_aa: CASSGANPQETQYF; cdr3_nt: TGTGCCAGCAGTGGGGCAAACCCCCAAGAGACCCAGTACTTC